A selection of T cell receptor beta chains follows, all from one sample in a study of cytomegalovirus exposure and HLA in healthy donors. Produced via immunoSEQ multiplex PCR; TCRdb's table is partial and in-frame only. The table lists almost 85,000 clones, over 75% of them singletons. The sequenced sample consisted of PBMCs. These receptors came from a male donor in good health and CMV-seropositive. CDR3s include the opening cysteine and the closing phenylalanine or tryptophan. A D gene is named only where the DNA matches it firmly. Clone size is stated in some rows and not others, as once, few, many or a class when expanded.

CDR3 protein	CDR3 DNA	CDR3 length	J gene	clone size	D gene	V gene
CSGLTGAGYTF	TGCAGCGGCCTTACAGGGGCCGGCTACACCTTC	11	TRBJ1-2	.	TRBD1	TRBV29-1
CASSLPGHTETQYF	TGTGCCAGCAGCTTACCGGGACATACAGAGACCCAGTACTTC	14	TRBJ2-5	once	.	TRBV11-2
CASRTGPSEQYF	TGTGCCAGCAGGACAGGGCCCAGCGAGCAGTACTTC	12	TRBJ2-7	.	TRBD1	TRBV28
CASSLFQQPSEKLFF	TGCGCCAGCAGCTTGTTTCAACAGCCCAGTGAAAAACTGTTTTTT	15	TRBJ1-4	.	.	TRBV5-1
CASSPDSNTGELFF	TGTGCCAGCAGCCCGGACTCGAACACCGGGGAGCTGTTTTTT	14	TRBJ2-2	.	.	TRBV5-6
CASSLRDRENEQFF	TGTGCCAGCAGCTTGAGGGACAGGGAAAATGAGCAGTTCTTC	14	TRBJ2-1	once	TRBD1	TRBV11-2
CASSLRGPGGETQYF	TGTGCCAGCAGCTTACGCGGCCCGGGAGGAGAGACCCAGTACTTC	15	TRBJ2-5	.	TRBD2	TRBV5-6
CASSQMGVQGGELFF	TGTGCCAGCAGCCAGATGGGGGTCCAGGGGGGGGAGCTGTTTTTT	15	TRBJ2-2	.	.	TRBV27
CATSRDQTAGRSNEQFF	TGTGCCACCAGCAGAGATCAGACCGCGGGCAGGAGCAATGAGCAGTTCTTC	17	TRBJ2-1	few	.	TRBV15
CASKEGSTGGEKLFF	TGCGCCAGCAAGGAAGGGTCTACAGGGGGAGAAAAACTGTTTTTT	15	TRBJ1-4	few	TRBD1	TRBV5-1
CASSIIHAGSSYNEQFF	TGTGCCAGTAGTATAATCCACGCGGGCAGCTCCTACAATGAGCAGTTCTTC	17	TRBJ2-1	.	.	TRBV19
CASSVRQGAQTEAFF	TGTGCCAGCAGTGTCCGACAGGGGGCGCAAACTGAAGCTTTCTTT	15	TRBJ1-1	.	TRBD1	TRBV6-1
CASSFQAPGANVLTF	TGTGCCAGCAGCTTTCAGGCTCCTGGGGCCAACGTCCTGACTTTC	15	TRBJ2-6	.	.	TRBV11-1
CASSPQDRGPYEQYF	TGCGCCAGCAGCCCGCAGGACAGGGGCCCCTACGAGCAGTACTTC	15	TRBJ2-7	.	TRBD1	TRBV4-1
CASGRGDSNQPQHF	TGTGCCAGTGGGCGGGGGGATAGCAATCAGCCCCAGCATTTT	14	TRBJ1-5	.	.	TRBV6-5
CASSSRGFTEAFF	TGTGCCAGCAGCTCCAGGGGCTTCACTGAAGCTTTCTTT	13	TRBJ1-1	many	.	TRBV7-3
CASSLLGRGGNEQFF	TGTGCCAGCAGCTTGCTCGGGAGGGGGGGCAATGAGCAGTTCTTC	15	TRBJ2-1	.	TRBD2	TRBV5-6
CASTFREKLFF	TGTGCCAGTACCTTTCGGGAAAAACTGTTTTTT	11	TRBJ1-4	.	.	TRBV19
CASSTTGDRGAFF	TGTGCCAGTAGTACGACAGGCGACCGGGGAGCTTTCTTT	13	TRBJ1-1	.	.	TRBV19
CASSTYSEQFF	TGTGCCAGCAGCACCTACAGTGAGCAGTTCTTC	11	TRBJ2-1	few	.	TRBV5-5
CASSATGTSSNQPQHF	TGTGCCAGCAGTGCTACCGGGACATCAAGCAATCAGCCCCAGCATTTT	16	TRBJ1-5	.	.	TRBV25-1
CASSRGVAMNTEAFF	TGTGCCAGCAGTCGCGGGGTTGCGATGAACACTGAAGCTTTCTTT	15	TRBJ1-1	once	.	TRBV27
CASSLSGEYGYTF	TGCGCCAGCAGCTTGTCAGGGGAGTATGGCTACACCTTC	13	TRBJ1-2	.	.	TRBV5-1
CSTVAGLEQYF	TGCAGTACCGTAGCGGGACTAGAGCAGTACTTC	11	TRBJ2-7	.	TRBD2	TRBV20-1
CASRTSVHEQFF	TGTGCCAGCCGAACTAGCGTTCATGAGCAGTTCTTC	12	TRBJ2-1	.	TRBD2	TRBV2
CASSLFLVAAGEQFF	TGTGCCAGCAGCTTATTTCTAGTTGCGGCTGGTGAGCAGTTCTTC	15	TRBJ2-1	.	.	TRBV13
CASSLRGPVYGYTF	TGTGCCAGCAGTTTAAGGGGCCCCGTTTATGGCTACACCTTC	14	TRBJ1-2	.	.	TRBV27
CAWRRKNTEAFF	TGTGCCTGGAGGCGGAAGAACACTGAAGCTTTCTTT	12	TRBJ1-1	few	.	TRBV30
CASRGLAGSSTGELFF	TGTGCCAGCAGGGGACTAGCGGGGTCATCCACCGGGGAGCTGTTTTTT	16	TRBJ2-2	few	TRBD2	TRBV27
CASSSRTYRVEAKNIQYF	TGTGCCAGCAGCTCGAGAACCTACAGGGTTGAGGCCAAAAACATTCAGTACTTC	18	TRBJ2-4	.	.	TRBV7-2
CASKGQANTEAFF	TGTGCCAGCAAGGGACAGGCGAACACTGAAGCTTTCTTT	13	TRBJ1-1	.	TRBD1	TRBV6-1
CASSPEGTDTQYF	TGTGCCAGCTCACCTGAGGGCACAGATACGCAGTATTTT	13	TRBJ2-3	.	.	TRBV18
CATSRDRWGATDTQYF	TGTGCCACCAGCAGAGATCGATGGGGAGCCACAGATACGCAGTATTTT	16	TRBJ2-3	.	.	TRBV15
CAWSSGTGSDTQYF	TGTGCCTGGAGTTCCGGGACAGGGTCCGATACGCAGTATTTT	14	TRBJ2-3	.	TRBD1	TRBV30
CASSHRRRVNSSYEQYF	TGTGCCAGCAGCCACCGGCGGAGGGTTAACAGCTCCTACGAGCAGTACTTC	17	TRBJ2-7	.	.	TRBV11-2